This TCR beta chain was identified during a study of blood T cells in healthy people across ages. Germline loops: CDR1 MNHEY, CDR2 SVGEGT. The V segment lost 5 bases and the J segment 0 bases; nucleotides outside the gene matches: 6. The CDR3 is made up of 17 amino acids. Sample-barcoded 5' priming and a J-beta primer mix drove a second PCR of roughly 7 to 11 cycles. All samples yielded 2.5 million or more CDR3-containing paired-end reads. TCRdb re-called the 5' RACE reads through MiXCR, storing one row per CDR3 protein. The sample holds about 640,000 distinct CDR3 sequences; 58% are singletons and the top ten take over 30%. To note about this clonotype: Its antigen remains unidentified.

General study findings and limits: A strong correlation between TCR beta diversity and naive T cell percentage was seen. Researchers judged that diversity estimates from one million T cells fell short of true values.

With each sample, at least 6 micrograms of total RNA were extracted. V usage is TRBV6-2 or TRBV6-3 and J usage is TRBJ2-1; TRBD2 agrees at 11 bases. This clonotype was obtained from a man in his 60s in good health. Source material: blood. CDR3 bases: TGTGCCAGCAGTCCCTTACTAGCGGGGGACTCCTACAATGAGCAGTTCTTC. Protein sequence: CASSPLLAGDSYNEQFF.